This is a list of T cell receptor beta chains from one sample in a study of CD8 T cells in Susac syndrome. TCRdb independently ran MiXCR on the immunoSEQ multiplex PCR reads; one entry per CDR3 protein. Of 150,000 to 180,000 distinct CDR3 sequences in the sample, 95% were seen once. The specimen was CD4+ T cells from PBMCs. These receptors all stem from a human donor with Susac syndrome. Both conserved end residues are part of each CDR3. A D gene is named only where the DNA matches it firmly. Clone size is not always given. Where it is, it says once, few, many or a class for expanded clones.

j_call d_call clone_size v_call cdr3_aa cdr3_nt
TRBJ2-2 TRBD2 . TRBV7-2 CASSLRTSGVGELFF TGTGCCAGCAGCTTAAGGACTAGCGGAGTCGGGGAGCTGTTTTTT
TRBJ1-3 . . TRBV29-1 CSVSGSSGNTIYF TGCAGCGTATCTGGGAGCTCTGGAAACACCATATATTTT
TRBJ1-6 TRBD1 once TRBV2 CASTPRGQRDSPLHF TGTGCCAGCACCCCAAGGGGGCAGAGAGATTCACCCCTCCACTTT
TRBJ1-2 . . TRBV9 CASSTDSAYGYTF TGTGCCAGCAGCACCGACAGTGCCTATGGCTACACCTTC
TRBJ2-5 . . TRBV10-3 CAISEPTRRETQYF TGTGCCATCAGTGAGCCGACTAGGAGGGAGACCCAGTACTTC
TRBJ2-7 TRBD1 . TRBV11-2 CASRPDREIYEQYF TGTGCCAGCCGCCCGGACAGGGAAATCTACGAGCAGTACTTC
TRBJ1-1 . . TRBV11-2 CASSLEFRQVRTEAFF TGTGCCAGCAGCTTAGAATTCCGACAGGTGCGCACTGAAGCTTTCTTT
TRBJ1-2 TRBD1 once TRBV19 CASSDRVDVYGYTF TGTGCCAGTAGCGACAGGGTTGACGTCTATGGCTACACCTTC
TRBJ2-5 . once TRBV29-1 CSVTWNQETQYF TGCAGCGTTACCTGGAACCAAGAGACCCAGTACTTC
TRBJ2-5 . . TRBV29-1 CSVAGTETQYF TGCAGCGTTGCGGGGACGGAGACCCAGTACTTC
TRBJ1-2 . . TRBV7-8 CASSSDSPNYGYTF TGTGCCAGCAGCTCGGACAGTCCTAACTATGGCTACACCTTC
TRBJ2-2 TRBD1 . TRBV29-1 CSVEDALTGKTGELFF TGCAGCGTTGAAGATGCCTTGACAGGGAAGACCGGGGAGCTGTTTTTT
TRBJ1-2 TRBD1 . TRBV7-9 CASSSGTGPNYGYTF TGTGCCAGCAGCTCAGGGACAGGGCCCAACTATGGCTACACCTTC
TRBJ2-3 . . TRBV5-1 CASSFFGRGDTQYF TGCGCCAGCAGCTTTTTTGGGCGGGGAGATACGCAGTATTTT
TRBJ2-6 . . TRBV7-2 CASKSGYGANVLTF TGTGCCAGCAAGAGTGGTTACGGGGCCAACGTCCTGACTTTC
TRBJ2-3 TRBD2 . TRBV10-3 CAISGLAGGPDTQYF TGTGCCATCAGTGGGCTAGCGGGGGGGCCAGATACGCAGTATTTT
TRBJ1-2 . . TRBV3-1 CASSAGLGGIYGYTF TGTGCCAGCAGCGCGGGACTCGGGGGTATCTATGGCTACACCTTC
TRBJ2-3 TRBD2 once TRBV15 CATSRGERLAGLDTQYF TGTGCCACCAGCAGAGGCGAGCGACTAGCGGGCTTAGATACGCAGTATTTT